This T cell receptor (beta chain) is from a study of cytomegalovirus exposure and HLA in healthy donors. PCR amplification relied on 60 Vbeta primers (plus 13 Jbeta primers). The method was immunoSEQ multiplex PCR; TCRdb's version includes in-frame clones alone and lacks a portion of them. This sample has 110,000 or so clones, with more than 65% found just once. For this clone: No antigen is known for it.

The length of the CDR3 is 14 residues. V dropped 5 bases and J dropped 3; count of bases not matched to a gene: 6. Germline assignment: CDR1 SGHTA and CDR2 FQGNSA. General study findings and limits: The productive fraction for most TCR beta V segments was about 87% or about 30% in an earlier analysis. There were under 200 TCR beta chains listed as cytomegalovirus-associated. Diagnosis of cytomegalovirus status made by the classifier reportedly showed high specificity and sensitivity.

The specimen was PBMCs. This sequence was found in a man aged 35 to 55 in good health and CMV-seropositive. The chain uses TRBV7-2 and TRBJ2-7; 8 bases are shared with TRBD2. CDR3 coding DNA: TGTGCCAGCAGCCCTCGGAGCGGGGGCTACGAGCAGTACTTC. This translates into CASSPRSGGYEQYF.